This record looks at one TCR beta chain sequence and its context. This entry is derived from a study of blood T cell repertoires in COVID-19. Study at large: Collection of acute and convalescent COVID-19 samples took place in the United States, Italy and Spain. Sample material is recorded as cDNA or gDNA derived from T cells, B-cell-depleted T cells, or PBMCs.

Enrolment of Seattle patients took place during active infection, and they were followed longitudinally. Original data processing: Amplification of reference gene primers was used by the study to estimate nucleated cell counts. Data came from immunoSEQ multiplex PCR; TCRdb stores just in-frame clones and leaves some out. The V and J calls and clone size were taken over from that table, and D and trimming were inferred from the DNA. The sample has around 210,000 clones; under 90% are singletons. Sequencing was done on a sample of peripheral blood. The sequence was obtained from a woman older than 75 with COVID-19, enrolled during active disease.

As DNA, the CDR3 is TGTGCCAGCAGCTTGGCCGGGCCAGACCGGAGGGGCTACACCTTC. Its translation: CASSLAGPDRRGYTF. This chain uses TRBV5-4 with TRBJ1-2; D not certain. V was pared by 0 bases and J by 8 bases, with 17 bases between. Germline CDR1 is SGHNT and CDR2 is YYREEE (reference sequence). The CDR3 has 15 amino acids.